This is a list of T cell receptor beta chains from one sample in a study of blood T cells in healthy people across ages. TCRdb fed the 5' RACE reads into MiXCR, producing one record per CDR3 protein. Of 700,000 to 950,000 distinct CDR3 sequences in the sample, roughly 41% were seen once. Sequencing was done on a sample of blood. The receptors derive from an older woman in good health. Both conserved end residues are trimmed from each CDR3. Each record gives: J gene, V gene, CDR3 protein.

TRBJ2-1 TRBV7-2 ASSERGLADHNEQF
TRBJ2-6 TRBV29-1 SVGPRRTGANVLT
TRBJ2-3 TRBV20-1 SARAESTDTQY
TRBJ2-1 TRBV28 ASRPGQLDNEQF
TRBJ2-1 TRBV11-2 ASSLRPLAYNEQF
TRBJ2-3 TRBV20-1 SARDRDWISSTDTQY
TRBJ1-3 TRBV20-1 SAKWNNLSGNTIY
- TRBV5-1 ASSQDRVRASSYNEQY
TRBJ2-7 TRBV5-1 ASSLEGPREQY
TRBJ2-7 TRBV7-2 ASSLGQINLYEQY
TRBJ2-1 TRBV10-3 AISEGLVVEQF
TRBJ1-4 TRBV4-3 ASSYGQGVEKLF
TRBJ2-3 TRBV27 ASSSHSGGAVDTQY
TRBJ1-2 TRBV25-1 ASRSSGCGYT
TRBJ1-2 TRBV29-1 SVPRDWDSYGYT
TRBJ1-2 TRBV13 ASSLGDMGYGYT
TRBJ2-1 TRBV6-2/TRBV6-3 ASSSLAGGRYDEQF
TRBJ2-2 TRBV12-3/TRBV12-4 ASSQTKGELF
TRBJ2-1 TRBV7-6 ASRLAGAGGDEQF
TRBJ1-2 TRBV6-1 ASSVTAGYT
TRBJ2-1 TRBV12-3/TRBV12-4 ASSLGGERVQF
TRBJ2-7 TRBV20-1 SASWTRDAYEQY
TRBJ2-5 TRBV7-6 ASSFYAARQETQY
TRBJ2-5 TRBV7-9 ASSTRMTDQETQY
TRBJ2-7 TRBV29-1 SADFAPTYEQY
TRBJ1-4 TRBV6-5 ASRPGQGHEKLF
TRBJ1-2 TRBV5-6 ASSFSGGPIYGYT
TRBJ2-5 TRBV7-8 ASSLRGLEEETQY
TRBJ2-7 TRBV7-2 ASSDLAGPYEQY
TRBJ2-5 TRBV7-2 ASSLVYGGQETQY
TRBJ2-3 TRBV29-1 SADPETDTQY
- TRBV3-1 ASSRRGGKDYYGAVYEQY
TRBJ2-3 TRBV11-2 ASSQGGLVTDTQY
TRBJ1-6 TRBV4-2 ASSQGLTGERSPLH
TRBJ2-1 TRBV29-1 SVIEAGGAPNEQF
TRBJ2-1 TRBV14 ASSQGAGSYNEQF